This entry is about one T cell receptor beta chain. Its antigen is unidentified. TCRdb re-called the reads with MiXCR, one entry per CDR3 protein. Counted here are tens of thousands of distinct CDR3 sequences, 20% to 25% occurring once; the ten biggest clones make up approximately 26%. This sample was taken from a study of T cell repertoires in cytomegalovirus infection. Study information: Use of recently identified HLA-C-restricted and well-studied HLA-B-restricted CMV epitopes was part of the study. Evidence of both CMV infection and a matching HLA type came from public TCR beta signatures.

This CDR3 is built from 14 residues. Germline V lookup: CDR1 MNHEY, CDR2 SVGEGT. The V segment lost 4 bases and the J segment 6 bases; nucleotides outside the gene matches: 5. General study results and limits: The ex vivo response was dominated by HLA-C-restricted CMV-specific TCR beta clonotypes.

The gene calls are TRBV6-2 or TRBV6-3 and TRBJ2-1; 8 bases match TRBD1. Sample: CD8+ T cells from cultured PBMCs, taken from culture after CMV antigen stimulation. The receptor's source is a human donor in good health (CMV status not recorded). Some clones in this sample may be carry-over from other donors' samples. CDR3 in amino acids: CASSWDRRGNEQFF. The CDR3 nucleotides read TGTGCCAGCAGTTGGGACAGGCGGGGCAATGAGCAGTTCTTC.